The clone carrying this TCR beta chain came up many times. Its antigen is currently unknown. The data were obtained in a study of T cells in Graves' hyperthyroidism and ophthalmopathy. Study-level results: Model-based prediction identified ophthalmopathy a median approximately 6.2 months prior to its onset. From stable hyperthyroidism, ophthalmopathy was set apart by a 13 V-J model.

Researchers amplified the TCR beta CDR3 regions from RNA transcripts. Carried out on the TCR CDR3, a first-round RT-PCR used the HTBI primer set. TCRdb used MiXCR to reprocess the multiplex PCR reads, holding one entry per CDR3 protein. The profile shows about 560,000 distinct CDR3 sequences, 16% of them singletons. The germline V gene encodes CDR1 DFQATT and CDR2 SNEGSKA (reference sequence). The CDR3 runs 13 residues. The trim removed 1 base at V and 3 bases at J, leaving 3 bases unmatched. The TCR originated in a woman aged 18-30 years with Graves' hyperthyroidism. V and J are TRBV20-1 and TRBJ2-7; 7 bases align to TRBD2. The sequencing input was blood. This CDR3 is CSARGTRDYEQYF. The CDR3 coding sequence is TGCAGTGCTAGAGGGACTAGGGACTACGAGCAGTACTTC.